Below are 20 T cell receptor beta chains sequenced from a single sample in a study of shared clonotypes between healthy human individuals. Some clones are missing from TCRdb's copy, which holds only in-frame ones; the method was immunoSEQ multiplex PCR. The sample has over 1.5 million clones, 98% seen once; the top ten hold 0.4% to 0.55%. The sample taken for sequencing was naive CD4+ T cells sorted from blood. Subset defined: CD45RA+ positively selected. These receptors originate from a man under 40 in good health.

CDR3 nucleotide sequence: TGTGCCAGCAGTCAAGGACTAGCTGCGGGGCGATACGAGCAGTACTTC. Its protein product is CASSQGLAAGRYEQYF. V is TRBV6-6 and J is TRBJ2-7; 8 positions agree with TRBD2. CDR3 length: 16 amino acids. V gave up 5 bases and J gave up 4 bases; unmatched junction bases: 13. Germline CDR1 and CDR2: MNHNY and SVGAGI (reference sequence).

The chain couples TRBV6-1 to TRBJ1-5; a possible D gene is TRBD1 (6 bases). V dropped 7 bases and J dropped 4 bases, with 11 bases sitting between them. Germline CDR1 reads MNHNS; CDR2 reads SASEGT. CDR3 length equals 13 residues. The CDR3 loop is CASKWTANQPQHF. The CDR3 DNA reads as TGTGCCAGCAAGTGGACAGCAAATCAGCCCCAGCATTTT.

The chain carries TRBV5-1 and TRBJ2-5; D is unclear. Per germline, CDR1 SGHRS and CDR2 YFSETQ. V was cut by 0 bases and J by 1 base, with 19 bases left in between. The CDR3 consists of 18 residues. CDR3 loop: CASSLAGRTGLFQETQYF. For the CDR3, the DNA is TGCGCCAGCAGCTTGGCCGGCCGAACGGGCCTTTTCCAAGAGACCCAGTACTTC.

The gene calls are TRBV7-9 and TRBJ2-1, with D maybe TRBD2 (6 bases). This CDR3 region has 14 residues. Trimming stripped 10 bases from V and 5 bases from J, with 18 bases between. Germline V gene lookup returns CDR1 SEHNR and CDR2 FQNEAQ (reference sequence). The CDR3 is CATGAFSGNNEQFF. The DNA for the CDR3 is TGTGCCACCGGAGCATTTAGCGGAAACAATGAGCAGTTCTTC.

The chain recombines TRBV7-2 with TRBJ1-5, with D perhaps matching TRBD1 (5 bases). Germline CDR1 SGHTA, CDR2 FQGNSA. The CDR3 is made up of 12 amino acids. V was shortened by 4 bases and J by 11 bases, with 12 bases between the two germline ends. The CDR3 sequence is CASSSGLLAQHF. The DNA for the CDR3 is TGTGCCAGCAGCTCGGGACTTCTAGCCCAGCATTTT.

The CDR3 nucleotides are TGTGCCAGTAGTTGGCTAGCGGGAAACGAGCAGTACTTC. Its protein is CASSWLAGNEQYF. V and J are TRBV19 and TRBJ2-7, with 9 bases aligning to TRBD2. The CDR3 spans 13 residues. Germline V CDR1 and CDR2: LNHDA, SQIVND (reference sequence). V was clipped by 5 bases and J by 5 bases; unmatched bases: 4.

The CDR3 DNA reads TGTGCCAGTAGGGACAGGGGGAACAGATTTAACTATGGCTACACCTTC. Amino acids: CASRDRGNRFNYGYTF. The chain employs TRBV19 and TRBJ1-2; 10 nucleotides match TRBD1. This CDR3 comprises 16 residues. In germline, CDR1 is LNHDA, CDR2 SQIVND (reference sequence). The V gene end was trimmed by 6 bases and the J gene end by 1 base; junction bases not matched to a gene: 8.

This clone was observed a single time. The CDR3 is CASSLAGTSVPPSYNEQFF. CDR3 nucleotide sequence: TGTGCCAGCAGCTTAGCTGGGACTAGCGTTCCCCCATCCTACAATGAGCAGTTCTTC. The chain couples TRBV7-2 to TRBJ2-1, with TRBD2 identical over 10 bases. The CDR3 has 19 amino acids. J lost 1 base, V lost 0 bases, and 9 bases had no gene match. Germline V gene data show CDR1 as SGHTA and CDR2 as FQGNSA.

This rearrangement joins TRBV6-5 to TRBJ2-5; D not resolved. The V gene's germline CDR1 is MNHEY and CDR2 SVGAGI. The CDR3 sequence is 13 residues long. Trimming took off 6 bases at V and 5 bases at J, with 13 bases between the two ends. The CDR3 region is CASRPLSWETQYF. The CDR3 nucleotides read TGTGCCAGCAGACCCCTAAGCTGGGAGACCCAGTACTTC.

The rearrangement uses TRBV21-1 and TRBJ1-1. TRBV21-1 is listed as a pseudogene. The CDR3 is made up of 16 amino acids. The CDR3 coding sequence is TGTGCCAGCAGCAAACCACCTGGGACGGTGAACACTGAAGCTTTCTTT. Translated, it gives CASSKPPGTVNTEAFF.

The gene calls are TRBV9 and TRBJ2-3; TRBD2 might be the D (6 bases). The CDR3 length is 16 residues. Trimming pared 4 bases from V and 6 bases from J, leaving 21 bases between. CDR1 and CDR2 (germline): SGDLS, YYNGEE. The CDR3 nucleotides read TGTGCCAGCAGCCCACGGTGGGGGACTCCCCTGGATACGCAGTATTTT. The encoded protein is CASSPRWGTPLDTQYF.

The chain couples TRBV11-3 to TRBJ2-2; a weak D match, TRBD2 (5 bases). The CDR3 covers 14 residues. The ends were cut back, 6 bases at V and 1 base at J, with 9 bases in the middle. Germline assignment: CDR1 SGHNT and CDR2 YENEEA. CDR3 protein: CASRERRNTGELFF. The DNA of the CDR3 is TGTGCCAGCAGAGAGCGGCGGAACACCGGGGAGCTGTTTTTT. Based on the CDR3 plus reference TRBV11-3 and TRBJ2-2, the full variable domain is EAGVVQSPRYKIIEKKQPVAFWCNPISGHNTLYWYLQNLGQGPELLIRYENEEAVDDSQLPKDRFSAERLKGVDSTLKIQPAELGDSAVYLCASRERRNTGELFFGEGSRLTVL.

This clone was counted a single time. This sequence joins TRBV27 and TRBJ2-2, with D unresolved. The CDR3 has 16 residues. Per the germline V gene, CDR1 is MNHEY and CDR2 is SMNVEV (reference sequence). With 2 bases removed from V and 0 bases from J, the gap between germline ends came to 10 bases. The CDR3 region is CASSLQFLANTGELFF. CDR3 bases: TGTGCCAGCAGTTTACAGTTCCTCGCGAACACCGGGGAGCTGTTTTTT.

In DNA, the CDR3 is TGTGCCAGCAGCTCAGACAGCCATGGCTACACCTTC. This translates into CASSSDSHGYTF. The chain is built from TRBV11-2 and TRBJ1-2; possibly TRBD1 for D (5 bases). Germline values: CDR1 SGHAT, CDR2 FQNNGV. This CDR3 comprises 12 residues. V was shortened by 4 bases and J by 6 bases, with 9 bases between the two germline ends.

The genes are TRBV6-1 and TRBJ1-3, with D perhaps matching TRBD1 (5 bases). CDR3 size: 14 residues. V was shortened by 6 bases and J by 0 bases, with 9 bases between the two germline ends. Germline loops: CDR1 MNHNS, CDR2 SASEGT. The CDR3 coding sequence is TGTGCCAGCAGATTGAGGGGCTCTGGAAACACCATATATTTT. Its translation: CASRLRGSGNTIYF.

The rearrangement links TRBV11-2 to TRBJ2-5; 10 nucleotides match TRBD2. CDR1 SGHAT and CDR2 FQNNGV come from the germline V gene. The length of the CDR3 is 16 residues. V shed 6 bases, J shed 4 bases, and the junction held 11 bases outside the gene matches. CDR3 nucleotide sequence: TGTGCCAGCAGTTTCGGGACTAGCGCCAGCGGAGAGACCCAGTACTTC. This translates into CASSFGTSASGETQYF. Full variable domain (missing parts from reference TRBV11-2 and TRBJ2-5): EAGVAQSPRYKIIEKRQSVAFWCNPISGHATLYWYQQILGQGPKLLIQFQNNGVVDDSQLPKDRFSAERLKGVDSTLKIQPAKLEDSAVYLCASSFGTSASGETQYFGPGTRLLVL.

This chain links TRBV9 with TRBJ1-2; D not resolved. Germline assignment: CDR1 SGDLS and CDR2 YYNGEE. Trimming stripped 4 bases from V and 6 bases from J, with 10 bases between. This CDR3 spans 12 amino acids. The CDR3 nucleotides read TGTGCCAGCAGCAGGGTTCGTAATGGCTACACCTTC. Protein product: CASSRVRNGYTF.

CDR3 protein: CASSSRTSSQETQYF. CDR3 coding DNA: TGTGCCAGCAGCTCCCGGACTAGTAGCCAAGAGACCCAGTACTTC. The chain combines TRBV5-5 with TRBJ2-5, with 7 bases aligning to TRBD2. This CDR3 comprises 15 residues. V lost 3 bases and J lost 1; bases outside the gene matches: 6. Germline lookup yields CDR1 SGHKS and CDR2 YYEKEE (reference sequence).

The rearrangement links TRBV11-3 to TRBJ2-2, with 11 bases fitting TRBD2. V was pared by 5 bases and J by 6 bases, with 8 bases of the junction left unmatched. CDR3 length: 16 amino acids. Germline CDR1 and CDR2: SGHNT and YENEEA. The CDR3 loop reads CASSPGTSGRSGELFF. In DNA, the CDR3 is TGTGCCAGCAGCCCCGGGACTAGCGGACGTTCCGGGGAGCTGTTTTTT.

With regard to this clone: Other nucleotide sequences from this sample produce the same CDR3. This sequence joins TRBV2 and TRBJ1-1; D uncertain. The CDR3 sequence is 13 residues long. With 0 bases removed from V and 1 base from J, the gap between germline ends came to 3 bases. CDR1 SNHLY and CDR2 FYNNEI come from the germline V gene. The CDR3 nucleotides read TGTGCCAGCAGTGAAGCAGAGAACACTGAAGCTTTCTTT. Translated: CASSEAENTEAFF.